This T cell receptor (beta chain) came from a study of identical twins. A universal primer site was created by template switching, with the cDNA bearing unique molecular identifiers. TCRdb reprocessed the 5' RACE reads via MiXCR and lists one record per CDR3 protein. Altogether about 530,000 distinct CDR3 sequences are present, around 24% being singletons, with the ten largest covering 0.48%. Details on this clonotype: Its antigen is still unknown.

This CDR3 is built from 13 residues. V lost 0 bases and J lost 7, with 9 bases in between. Germline lookup yields CDR1 DFQATT and CDR2 SNEGSKA (reference sequence). Whole-study findings and limits: Because invariant MAIT and iNKT cells could be present, zero-insertion analyses could be partly confounded. Without tracking the same donors, conclusions rested on cross-sectional statistical analysis. Low generation probability was overrepresented in out-of-frame alpha sequences shared by twins.

The same data also went into a second study, on yellow fever vaccine responses in identical twins.

The chain employs TRBV20-1 and TRBJ1-4; no reliable D call. The sequence was collected from a woman under 30 in good health. The sequencing sample was made of CD4+ T cells sorted from blood. The CDR3 sequence is CSARDLRVEKLFF. CDR3 DNA: TGCAGTGCTAGAGATCTGAGGGTTGAAAAACTGTTTTTT.